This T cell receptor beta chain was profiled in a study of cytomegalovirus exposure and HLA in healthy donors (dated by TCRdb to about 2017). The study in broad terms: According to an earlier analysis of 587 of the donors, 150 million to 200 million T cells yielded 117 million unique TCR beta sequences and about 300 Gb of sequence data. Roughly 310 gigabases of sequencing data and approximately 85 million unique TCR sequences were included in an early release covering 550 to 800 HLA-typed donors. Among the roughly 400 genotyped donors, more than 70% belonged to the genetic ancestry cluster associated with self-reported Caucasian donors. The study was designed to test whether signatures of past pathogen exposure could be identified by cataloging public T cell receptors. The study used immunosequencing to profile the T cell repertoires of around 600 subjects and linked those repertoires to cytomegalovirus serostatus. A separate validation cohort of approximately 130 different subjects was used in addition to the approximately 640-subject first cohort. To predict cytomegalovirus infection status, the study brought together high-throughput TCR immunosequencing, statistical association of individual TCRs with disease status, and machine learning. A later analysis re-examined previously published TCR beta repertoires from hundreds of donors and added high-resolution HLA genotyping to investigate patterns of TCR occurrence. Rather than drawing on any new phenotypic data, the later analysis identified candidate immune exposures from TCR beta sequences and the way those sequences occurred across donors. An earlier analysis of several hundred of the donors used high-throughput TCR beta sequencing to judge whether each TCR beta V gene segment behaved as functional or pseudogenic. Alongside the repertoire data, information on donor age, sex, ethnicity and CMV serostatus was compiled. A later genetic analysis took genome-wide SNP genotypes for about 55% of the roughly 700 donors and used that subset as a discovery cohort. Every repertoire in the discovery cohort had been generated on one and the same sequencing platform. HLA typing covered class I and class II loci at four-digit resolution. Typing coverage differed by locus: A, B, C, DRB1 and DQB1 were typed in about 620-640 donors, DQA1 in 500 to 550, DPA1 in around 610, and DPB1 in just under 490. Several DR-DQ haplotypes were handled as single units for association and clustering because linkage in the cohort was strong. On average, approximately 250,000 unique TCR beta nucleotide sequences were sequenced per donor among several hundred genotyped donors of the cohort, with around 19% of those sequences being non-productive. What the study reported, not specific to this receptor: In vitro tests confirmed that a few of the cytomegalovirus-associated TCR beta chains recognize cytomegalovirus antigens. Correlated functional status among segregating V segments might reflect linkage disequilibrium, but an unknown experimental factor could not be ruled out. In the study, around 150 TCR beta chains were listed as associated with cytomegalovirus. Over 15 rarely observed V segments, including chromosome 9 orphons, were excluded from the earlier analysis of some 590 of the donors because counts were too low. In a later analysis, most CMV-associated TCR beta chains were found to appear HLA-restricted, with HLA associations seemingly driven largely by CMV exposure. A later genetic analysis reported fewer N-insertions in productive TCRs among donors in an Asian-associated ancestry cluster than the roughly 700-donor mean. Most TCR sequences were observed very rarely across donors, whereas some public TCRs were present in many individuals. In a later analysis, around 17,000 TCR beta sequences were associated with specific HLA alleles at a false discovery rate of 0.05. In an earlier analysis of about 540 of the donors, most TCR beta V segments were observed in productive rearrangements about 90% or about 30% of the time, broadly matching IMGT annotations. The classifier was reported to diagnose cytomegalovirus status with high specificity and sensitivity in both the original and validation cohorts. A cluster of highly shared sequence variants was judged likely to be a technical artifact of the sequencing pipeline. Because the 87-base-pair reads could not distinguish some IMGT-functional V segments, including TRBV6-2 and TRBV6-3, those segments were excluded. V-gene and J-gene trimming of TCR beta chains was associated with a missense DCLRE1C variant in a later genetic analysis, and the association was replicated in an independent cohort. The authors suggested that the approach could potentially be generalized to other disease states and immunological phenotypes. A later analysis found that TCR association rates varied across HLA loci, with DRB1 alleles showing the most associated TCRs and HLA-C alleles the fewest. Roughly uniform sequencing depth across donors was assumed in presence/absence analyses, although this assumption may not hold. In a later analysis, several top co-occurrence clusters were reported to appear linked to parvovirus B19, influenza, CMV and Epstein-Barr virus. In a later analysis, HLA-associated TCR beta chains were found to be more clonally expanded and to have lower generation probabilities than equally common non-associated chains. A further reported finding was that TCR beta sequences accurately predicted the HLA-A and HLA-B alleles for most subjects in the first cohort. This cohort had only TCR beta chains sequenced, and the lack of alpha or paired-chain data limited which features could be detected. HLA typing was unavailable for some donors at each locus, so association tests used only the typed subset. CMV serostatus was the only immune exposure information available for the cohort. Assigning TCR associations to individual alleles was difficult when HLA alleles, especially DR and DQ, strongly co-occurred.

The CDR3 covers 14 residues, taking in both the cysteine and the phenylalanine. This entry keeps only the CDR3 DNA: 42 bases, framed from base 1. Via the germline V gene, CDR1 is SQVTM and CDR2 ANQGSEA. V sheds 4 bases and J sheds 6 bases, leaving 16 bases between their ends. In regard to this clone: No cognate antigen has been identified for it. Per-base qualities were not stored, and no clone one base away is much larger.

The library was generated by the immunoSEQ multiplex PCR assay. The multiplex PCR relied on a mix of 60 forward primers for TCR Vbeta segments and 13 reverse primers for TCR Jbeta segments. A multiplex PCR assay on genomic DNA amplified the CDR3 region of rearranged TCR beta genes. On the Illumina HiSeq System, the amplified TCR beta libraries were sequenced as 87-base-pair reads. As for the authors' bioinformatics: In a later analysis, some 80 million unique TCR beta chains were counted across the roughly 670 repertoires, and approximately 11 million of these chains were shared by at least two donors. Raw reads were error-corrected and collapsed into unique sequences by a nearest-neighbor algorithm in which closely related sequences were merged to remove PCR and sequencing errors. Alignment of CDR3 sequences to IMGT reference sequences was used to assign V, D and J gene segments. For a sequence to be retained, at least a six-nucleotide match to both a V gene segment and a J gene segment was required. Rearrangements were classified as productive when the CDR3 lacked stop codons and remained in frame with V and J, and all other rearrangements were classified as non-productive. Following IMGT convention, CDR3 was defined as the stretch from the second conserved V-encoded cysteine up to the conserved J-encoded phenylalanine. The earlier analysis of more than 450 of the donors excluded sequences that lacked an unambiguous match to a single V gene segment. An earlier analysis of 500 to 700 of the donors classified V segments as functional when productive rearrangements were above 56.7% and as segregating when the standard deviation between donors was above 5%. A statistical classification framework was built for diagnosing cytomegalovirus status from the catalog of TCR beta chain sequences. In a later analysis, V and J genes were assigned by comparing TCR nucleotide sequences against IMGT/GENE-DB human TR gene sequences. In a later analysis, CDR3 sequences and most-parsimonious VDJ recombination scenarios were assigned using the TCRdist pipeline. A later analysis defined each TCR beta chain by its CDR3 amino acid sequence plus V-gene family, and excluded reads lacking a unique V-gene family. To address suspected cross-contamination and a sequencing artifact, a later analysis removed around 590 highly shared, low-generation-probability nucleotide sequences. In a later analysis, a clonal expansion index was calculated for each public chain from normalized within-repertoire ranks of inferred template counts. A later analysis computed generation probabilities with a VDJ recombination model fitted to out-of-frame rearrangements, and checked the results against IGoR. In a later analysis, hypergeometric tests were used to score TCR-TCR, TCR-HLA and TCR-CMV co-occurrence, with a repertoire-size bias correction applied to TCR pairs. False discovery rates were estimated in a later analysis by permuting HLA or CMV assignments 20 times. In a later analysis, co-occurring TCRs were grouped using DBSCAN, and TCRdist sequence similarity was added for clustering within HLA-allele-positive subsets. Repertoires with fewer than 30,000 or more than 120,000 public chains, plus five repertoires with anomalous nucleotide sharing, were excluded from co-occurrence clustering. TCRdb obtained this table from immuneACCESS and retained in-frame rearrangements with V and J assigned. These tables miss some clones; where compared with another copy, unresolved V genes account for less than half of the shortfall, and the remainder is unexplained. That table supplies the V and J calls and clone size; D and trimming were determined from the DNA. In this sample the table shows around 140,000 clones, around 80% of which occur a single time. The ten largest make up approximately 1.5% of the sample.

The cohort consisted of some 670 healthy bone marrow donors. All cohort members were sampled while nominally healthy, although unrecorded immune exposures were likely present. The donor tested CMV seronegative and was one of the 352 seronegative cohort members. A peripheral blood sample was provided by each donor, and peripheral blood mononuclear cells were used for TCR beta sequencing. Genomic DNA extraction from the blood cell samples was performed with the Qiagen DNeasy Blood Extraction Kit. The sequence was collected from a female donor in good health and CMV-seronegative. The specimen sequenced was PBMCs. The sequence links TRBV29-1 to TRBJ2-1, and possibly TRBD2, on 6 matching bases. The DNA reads TGCAGCGTTGGAGGTCTCCTAGCGAGCAATGAGCAGTTCTTC. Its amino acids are CSVGGLLASNEQFF.